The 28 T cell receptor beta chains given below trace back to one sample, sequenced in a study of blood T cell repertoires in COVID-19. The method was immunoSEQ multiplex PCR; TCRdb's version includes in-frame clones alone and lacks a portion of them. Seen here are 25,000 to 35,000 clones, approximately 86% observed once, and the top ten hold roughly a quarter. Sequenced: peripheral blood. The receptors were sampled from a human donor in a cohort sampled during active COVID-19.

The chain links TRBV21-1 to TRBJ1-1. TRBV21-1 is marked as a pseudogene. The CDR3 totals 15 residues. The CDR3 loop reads CASSKGAIGNTEAFF. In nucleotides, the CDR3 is TGTGCCAGCAGCAAAGGTGCCATCGGGAACACTGAAGCTTTCTTT.

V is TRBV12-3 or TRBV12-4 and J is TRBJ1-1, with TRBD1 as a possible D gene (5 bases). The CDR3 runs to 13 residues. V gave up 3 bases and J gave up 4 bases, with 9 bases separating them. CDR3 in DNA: TGTGCCAGCAGTTTCGGGGGGGGCACTGAAGCTTTCTTT. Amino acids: CASSFGGGTEAFF.

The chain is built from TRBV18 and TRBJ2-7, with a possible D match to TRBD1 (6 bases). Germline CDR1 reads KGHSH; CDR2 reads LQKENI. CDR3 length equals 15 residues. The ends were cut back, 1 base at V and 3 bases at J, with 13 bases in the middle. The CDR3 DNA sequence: TGTGCCAGCTCACCACTCGCAGGGGCGGTCTACGAGCAGTACTTC. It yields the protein CASSPLAGAVYEQYF.

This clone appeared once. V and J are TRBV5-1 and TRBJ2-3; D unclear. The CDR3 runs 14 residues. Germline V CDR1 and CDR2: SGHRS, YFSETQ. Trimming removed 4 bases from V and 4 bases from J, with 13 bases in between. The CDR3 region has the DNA TGCGCCAGCAGCCCCATCTCCGGGTCAGATACGCAGTATTTT. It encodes CASSPISGSDTQYF.

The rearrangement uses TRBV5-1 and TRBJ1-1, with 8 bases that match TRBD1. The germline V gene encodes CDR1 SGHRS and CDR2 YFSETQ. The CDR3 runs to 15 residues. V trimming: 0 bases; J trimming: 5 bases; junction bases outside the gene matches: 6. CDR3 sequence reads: CASSLDQGARTEAFF. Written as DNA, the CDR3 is TGCGCCAGCAGCTTGGATCAGGGGGCGAGGACTGAAGCTTTCTTT.

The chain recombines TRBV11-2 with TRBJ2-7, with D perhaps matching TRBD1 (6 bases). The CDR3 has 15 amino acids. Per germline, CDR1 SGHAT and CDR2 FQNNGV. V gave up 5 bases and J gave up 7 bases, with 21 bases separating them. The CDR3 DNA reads TGTGCCAGCAGCCTACACCCGGGCAGGGGCGGTGAGCAGTACTTC. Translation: CASSLHPGRGGEQYF.

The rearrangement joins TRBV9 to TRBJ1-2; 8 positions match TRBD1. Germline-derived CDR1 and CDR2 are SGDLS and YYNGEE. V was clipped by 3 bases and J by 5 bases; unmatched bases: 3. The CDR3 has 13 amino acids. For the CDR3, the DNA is TGTGCCAGCAGCGGGACAGGGCTGTATGGCTACACCTTC. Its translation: CASSGTGLYGYTF.

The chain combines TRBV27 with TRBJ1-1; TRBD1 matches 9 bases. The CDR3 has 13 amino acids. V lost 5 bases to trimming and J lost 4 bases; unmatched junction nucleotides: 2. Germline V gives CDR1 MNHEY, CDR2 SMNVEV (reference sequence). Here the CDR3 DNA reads TGTGCCAGCAGTGAGACAGGGGGCACTGAAGCTTTCTTT. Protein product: CASSETGGTEAFF.

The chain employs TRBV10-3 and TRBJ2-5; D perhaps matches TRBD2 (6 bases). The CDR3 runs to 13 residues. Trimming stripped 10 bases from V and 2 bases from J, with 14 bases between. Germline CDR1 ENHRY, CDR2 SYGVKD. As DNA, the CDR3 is TGTGCCAGCGCGGGAAGACCTCAAGAGACCCAGTACTTC. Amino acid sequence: CASAGRPQETQYF.

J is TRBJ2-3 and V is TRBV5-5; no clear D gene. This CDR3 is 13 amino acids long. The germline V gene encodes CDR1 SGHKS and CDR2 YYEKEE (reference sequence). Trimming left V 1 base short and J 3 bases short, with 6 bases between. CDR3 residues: CASSLIPTDTQYF. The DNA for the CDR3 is TGTGCCAGCAGCTTGATCCCTACAGATACGCAGTATTTT. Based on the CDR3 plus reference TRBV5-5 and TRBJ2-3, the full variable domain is DAGVTQSPTHLIKTRGQQVTLRCSPISGHKSVSWYQQVLGQGPQFIFQYYEKEERGRGNFPDRFSARQFPNYSSELNVNALLLGDSALYLCASSLIPTDTQYFGPGTRLTVL.

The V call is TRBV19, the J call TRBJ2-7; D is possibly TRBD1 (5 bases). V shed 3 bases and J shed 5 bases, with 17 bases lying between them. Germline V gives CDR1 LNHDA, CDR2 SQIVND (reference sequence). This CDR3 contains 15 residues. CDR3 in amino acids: CASSIHEAGKDEQYF. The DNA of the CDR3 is TGTGCCAGTAGTATCCACGAGGCAGGGAAGGACGAGCAGTACTTC.

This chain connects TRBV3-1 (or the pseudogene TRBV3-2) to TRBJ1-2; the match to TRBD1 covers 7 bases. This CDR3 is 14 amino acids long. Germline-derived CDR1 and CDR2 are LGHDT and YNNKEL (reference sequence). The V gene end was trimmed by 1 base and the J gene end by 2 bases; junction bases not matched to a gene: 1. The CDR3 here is CASSQAGGNYGYTF. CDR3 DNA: TGTGCCAGCAGCCAAGCAGGGGGGAACTATGGCTACACCTTC.

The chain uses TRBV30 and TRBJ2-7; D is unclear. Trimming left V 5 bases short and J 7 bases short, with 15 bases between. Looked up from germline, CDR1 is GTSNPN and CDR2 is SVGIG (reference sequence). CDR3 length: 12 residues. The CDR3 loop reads CAWVPGVREQYF. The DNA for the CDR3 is TGTGCCTGGGTTCCCGGAGTGCGGGAGCAGTACTTC.

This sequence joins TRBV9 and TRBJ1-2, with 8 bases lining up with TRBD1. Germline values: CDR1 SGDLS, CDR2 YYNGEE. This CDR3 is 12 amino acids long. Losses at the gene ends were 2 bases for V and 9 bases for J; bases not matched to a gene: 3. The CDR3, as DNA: TGTGCCAGCAGCGTCGGACAGGGTCGCTACACCTTC. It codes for CASSVGQGRYTF.

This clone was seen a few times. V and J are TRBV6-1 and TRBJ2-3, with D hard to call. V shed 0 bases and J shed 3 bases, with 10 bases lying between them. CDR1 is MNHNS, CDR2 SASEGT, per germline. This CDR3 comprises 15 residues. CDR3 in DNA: TGTGCCAGCAGTGAAGCGGGCAGCTGGACAGATACGCAGTATTTT. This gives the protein CASSEAGSWTDTQYF.

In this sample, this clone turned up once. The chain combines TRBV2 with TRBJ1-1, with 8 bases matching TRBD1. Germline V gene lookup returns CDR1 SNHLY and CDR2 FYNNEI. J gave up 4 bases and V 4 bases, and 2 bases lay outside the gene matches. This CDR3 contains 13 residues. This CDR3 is CASSADRGTEAFF. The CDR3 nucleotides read TGTGCCAGCAGTGCAGACAGGGGCACTGAAGCTTTCTTT.

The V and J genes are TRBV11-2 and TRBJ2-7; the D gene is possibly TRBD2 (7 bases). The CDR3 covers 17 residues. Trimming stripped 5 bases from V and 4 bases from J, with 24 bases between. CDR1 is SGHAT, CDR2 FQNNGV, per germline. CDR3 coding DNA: TGTGCCAGCAGCCGATCGGGGGGCTCCCTGGGTGCGTACGAGCAGTACTTC. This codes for CASSRSGGSLGAYEQYF.

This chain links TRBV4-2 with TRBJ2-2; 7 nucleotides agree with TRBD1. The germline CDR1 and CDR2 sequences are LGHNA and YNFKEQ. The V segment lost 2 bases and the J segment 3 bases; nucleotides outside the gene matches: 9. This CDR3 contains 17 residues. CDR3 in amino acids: CASSQTPGQAYTGELFF. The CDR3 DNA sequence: TGTGCCAGCAGCCAAACCCCCGGACAGGCGTACACCGGGGAGCTGTTTTTT.

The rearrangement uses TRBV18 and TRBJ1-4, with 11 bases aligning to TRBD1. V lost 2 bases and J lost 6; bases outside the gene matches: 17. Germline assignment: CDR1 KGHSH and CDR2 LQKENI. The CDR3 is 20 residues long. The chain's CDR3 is CASSPRNTRTGGAFDEKLFF. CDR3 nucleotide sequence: TGTGCCAGCTCACCAAGAAATACGAGGACAGGGGGCGCCTTTGATGAAAAACTGTTTTTT.

CDR3 region: CASSQERGPREQYF. CDR3 sequence (DNA): TGTGCCAGCAGCCAAGAGAGAGGGCCGCGCGAGCAGTACTTC. The chain employs TRBV4-2 and TRBJ2-7; D may be TRBD2 (5 bases). Germline loops: CDR1 LGHNA, CDR2 YNFKEQ. The CDR3 is made up of 14 amino acids. V lost 0 bases and J lost 6, with 12 bases in between.

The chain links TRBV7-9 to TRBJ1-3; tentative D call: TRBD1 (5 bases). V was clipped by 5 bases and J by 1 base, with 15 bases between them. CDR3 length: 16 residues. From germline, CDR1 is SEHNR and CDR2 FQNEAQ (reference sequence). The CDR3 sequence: CASSGDSGNSGNTIYF. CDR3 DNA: TGTGCCAGCAGCGGGGACTCAGGAAATTCTGGAAACACCATATATTTT.

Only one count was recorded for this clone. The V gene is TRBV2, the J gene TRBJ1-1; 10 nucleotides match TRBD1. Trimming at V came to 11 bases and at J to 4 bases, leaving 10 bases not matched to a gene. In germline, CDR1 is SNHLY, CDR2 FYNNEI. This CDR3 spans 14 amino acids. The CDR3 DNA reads TGTGCCCTATTACCGGGACAGGGGACCACTGAAGCTTTCTTT. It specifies CALLPGQGTTEAFF.

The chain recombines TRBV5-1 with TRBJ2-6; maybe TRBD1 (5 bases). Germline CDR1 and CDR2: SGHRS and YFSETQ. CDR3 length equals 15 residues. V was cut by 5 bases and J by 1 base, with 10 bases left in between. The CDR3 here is CASREQESGANVLTF. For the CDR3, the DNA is TGCGCCAGCAGGGAACAGGAGTCTGGGGCCAACGTCCTGACTTTC.

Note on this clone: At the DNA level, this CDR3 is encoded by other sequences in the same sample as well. The chain's CDR3 is CASSLTQNTEAFF. Written as DNA, the CDR3 is TGTGCCAGCAGTTTAACACAGAACACTGAAGCTTTCTTT. The rearrangement links TRBV12-3 or TRBV12-4 to TRBJ1-1; D remains ambiguous. Trimming removed 2 bases from V and 1 base from J, with 5 bases in between. This CDR3 region has 13 residues.

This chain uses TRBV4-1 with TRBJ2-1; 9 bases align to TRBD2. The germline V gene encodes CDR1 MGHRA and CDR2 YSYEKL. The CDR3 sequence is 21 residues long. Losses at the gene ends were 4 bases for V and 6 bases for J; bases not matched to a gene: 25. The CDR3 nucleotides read TGCGCCAGCAGCCCGGGGTGGGGCAGGGGCCCGTTGGCGGGGGGGCTCAATGAGCAGTTCTTC. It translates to CASSPGWGRGPLAGGLNEQFF.

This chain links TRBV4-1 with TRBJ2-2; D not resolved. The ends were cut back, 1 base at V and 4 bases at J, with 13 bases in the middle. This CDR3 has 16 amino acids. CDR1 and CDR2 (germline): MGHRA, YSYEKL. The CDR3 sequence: CASSQVSGVFTGELFF. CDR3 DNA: TGCGCCAGCAGCCAAGTCTCCGGTGTGTTCACCGGGGAGCTGTTTTTT.

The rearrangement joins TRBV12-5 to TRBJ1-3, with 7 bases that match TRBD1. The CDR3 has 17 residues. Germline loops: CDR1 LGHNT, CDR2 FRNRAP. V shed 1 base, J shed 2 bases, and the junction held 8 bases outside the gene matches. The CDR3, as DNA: TGTGCTAGTGGTTTGGCTCGGGACAGCGCTCCTGGAAACACCATATATTTT. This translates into CASGLARDSAPGNTIYF.

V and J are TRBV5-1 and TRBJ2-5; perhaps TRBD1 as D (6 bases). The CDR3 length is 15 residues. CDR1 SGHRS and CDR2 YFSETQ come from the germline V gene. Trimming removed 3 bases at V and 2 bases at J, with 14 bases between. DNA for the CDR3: TGCGCCAGCAGCTACCAAGCGGACAGACAAGAGACCCAGTACTTC. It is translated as CASSYQADRQETQYF.